The 30 T cell receptor beta chains below were found in one sample sequenced in a study of shared clonotypes between healthy human individuals. Data came from immunoSEQ multiplex PCR; TCRdb stores just in-frame clones and leaves some out. The table lists fewer than 1.6 million clones, about 98.5% of them singletons. The sample was naive CD4+ T cells sorted from blood. Subset defined: CD45RA+ positively selected. Source of these receptors: a man under 40 in good health.

The chain couples TRBV6-1 to TRBJ1-1; D unclear. The CDR3 contains 11 residues. Germline values: CDR1 MNHNS, CDR2 SASEGT. The germline V and J ends were trimmed by 10 bases and 5 bases, with 11 bases remaining between them. CDR3 loop: CATKRVTEAFF. CDR3 in DNA: TGTGCCACAAAGCGGGTTACTGAAGCTTTCTTT.

This chain uses TRBV10-2 with TRBJ2-2, with no clear D. The CDR3 has 15 amino acids. The V end was cut by 4 bases, the J end by 1 base, with 10 bases between. Germline values: CDR1 WSHSY, CDR2 SAAADI. The CDR3: CASSVTVGNTGELFF. The DNA of the CDR3 is TGCGCCAGCAGTGTAACAGTAGGGAACACCGGGGAGCTGTTTTTT.

On this clone itself: Other nucleotide sequences in the sample specify the same CDR3. V is TRBV20-1 and J is TRBJ2-7, with 8 bases aligning to TRBD2. V was pared by 5 bases and J by 3 bases, with 0 bases of the junction left unmatched. The V gene's germline CDR1 is DFQATT and CDR2 SNEGSKA (reference sequence). The CDR3 has 11 residues. CDR3 protein: CSAGTSYEQYF. Here the CDR3 DNA reads TGCAGTGCTGGGACTAGCTACGAGCAGTACTTC.

This chain links TRBV18 with TRBJ2-1; possibly TRBD1 for D (5 bases). Germline CDR1 is KGHSH and CDR2 is LQKENI. The CDR3 sequence is 16 residues long. The V gene lost 3 bases and the J gene lost 0 bases, with 12 bases spanning the gap. As DNA, the CDR3 is TGTGCCAGCTCACCCGTGACAGTTTCCTCCTACAATGAGCAGTTCTTC. Amino acids: CASSPVTVSSYNEQFF.

The chain links TRBV19 to TRBJ1-2; possibly TRBD1 for D (6 bases). The CDR3 is 17 amino acids. In germline, CDR1 is LNHDA, CDR2 SQIVND (reference sequence). Trimming took 3 bases from V and 2 from J, leaving 19 bases between them. DNA of the CDR3: TGTGCCAGTAGTATGAACCTGCAGGGGACGGTGAACTATGGCTACACCTTC. Amino acids: CASSMNLQGTVNYGYTF.

This sequence joins TRBV9 and TRBJ2-2; D is undetermined. Germline CDR1 SGDLS, CDR2 YYNGEE. Deletions cut 0 bases from V and 5 bases from J, with 8 bases between. CDR3 length: 14 amino acids. CDR3 sequence reads: CASSVAIRTGELFF. The CDR3 DNA reads as TGTGCCAGCAGCGTAGCTATACGGACCGGGGAGCTGTTTTTT.

The V and J genes are TRBV28 and TRBJ2-2; possibly TRBD2 for D (5 bases). From germline, CDR1 is MDHEN and CDR2 SYDVKM. The CDR3 spans 13 residues. V was cut by 9 bases and J by 4 bases, with 12 bases left in between. In DNA, the CDR3 is TGTGCCAGTTTTCGGGAAGGCACCGGGGAGCTGTTTTTT. As protein: CASFREGTGELFF. Full variable domain (missing parts from reference TRBV28 and TRBJ2-2): DVKVTQSSRYLVKRTGEKVFLECVQDMDHENMFWYRQDPGLGLRLIYFSYDVKMKEKGDIPEGYSVSREKKERFSLILESASTNQTSMYLCASFREGTGELFFGEGSRLTVL.

The chain carries TRBV10-3 and TRBJ1-1; no clear D gene. The germline V and J ends were trimmed by 2 bases and 1 base, with 2 bases remaining between them. This CDR3 comprises 12 residues. CDR1 and CDR2 (germline): ENHRY, SYGVKD. CDR3 residues: CAISERNTEAFF. The CDR3 DNA sequence: TGTGCCATCAGTGAGAGGAACACTGAAGCTTTCTTT.

The rearrangement uses TRBV18 and TRBJ2-7; 11 nucleotides agree with TRBD2. The V and J ends lost 3 bases and 5 bases, in that order; junction bases with no gene match: 6. The CDR3 runs to 15 residues. Germline assignment: CDR1 KGHSH and CDR2 LQKENI. CDR3 DNA: TGTGCCAGCTCACCCCGCGGGGGACTAGCGGACGAGCAGTACTTC. Translated, it gives CASSPRGGLADEQYF. Filled out from reference TRBV18 and TRBJ2-7, the complete variable domain reads NAGVMQNPRHLVRRRGQEARLRCSPMKGHSHVYWYRQLPEEGLKFMVYLQKENIIDESGMPKERFSAEFPKEGPSILRIQQVVRGDSAAYFCASSPRGGLADEQYFGPGTRLTVT.

For the CDR3, the DNA is TGTGCCAGCGAATGGGCGGGACTAGTGCCCAATGAGCAGTTCTTC. Protein sequence: CASEWAGLVPNEQFF. This chain links TRBV6-1 with TRBJ2-1, with 8 bases lining up with TRBD2. This CDR3 has 15 residues. The J segment lost 6 bases and the V segment lost 8 bases, leaving 12 bases of the junction unmatched. Per germline, CDR1 MNHNS and CDR2 SASEGT.

This clone appeared a single time. The V gene is TRBV7-8, the J gene TRBJ1-5, with D tentatively TRBD1 (5 bases). V lost 2 bases to trimming and J lost 5 bases, with 10 bases between them. The CDR3 covers 14 residues. Germline CDR1 and CDR2: SGHVS and FQNEAQ. The CDR3 here is CASSLNTGDQPQHF. The DNA for the CDR3 is TGTGCCAGCAGCTTAAACACGGGGGATCAGCCCCAGCATTTT.

This chain uses TRBV20-1 with TRBJ2-1; maybe TRBD2 (5 bases). CDR1 is DFQATT and CDR2 is SNEGSKA in the germline V gene (reference sequence). The CDR3 length is 10 residues. Trimming shortened V by 5 bases and J by 13 bases, and 12 bases separated the two germline ends. CDR3 sequence (DNA): TGCAGTGCTTTACATGGAGGACAGTTCTTC. Residues: CSALHGGQFF.

V is TRBV25-1 and J is TRBJ2-7, with 11 positions matching TRBD2. V shed 3 bases, J shed 3 bases, and the junction held 4 bases outside the gene matches. The CDR3 runs to 15 residues. The germline V gene has CDR1 MGHDK and CDR2 SYGVNS. The CDR3 is CASSEPGLAGYEQYF. The CDR3 DNA reads TGTGCCAGCAGTGAGCCTGGACTAGCGGGCTACGAGCAGTACTTC.

As DNA, the CDR3 is TGTGCCAGCGGGGCTCTGGGAGGGCCCCAGCATTTT. Encoded protein: CASGALGGPQHF. This chain uses TRBV27 with TRBJ1-5; TRBD1 might be the D (5 bases). V shed 8 bases and J shed 9 bases, with 14 bases lying between them. CDR1 MNHEY and CDR2 SMNVEV come from the germline V gene (reference sequence). The CDR3 covers 12 residues.

This clone was recorded once. The gene calls are TRBV10-3 and TRBJ2-3; D is perhaps TRBD1 or TRBD2 (6 bases each). Germline lookup yields CDR1 ENHRY and CDR2 SYGVKD. The CDR3 runs to 19 residues. The V end lost 2 bases, the J end lost 0 bases, and 21 bases lay between the germline ends. CDR3 nucleotides: TGTGCCATCAGTGAGCACAGGGACTTGGGACGCGATAGCACAGATACGCAGTATTTT. Translation gives CAISEHRDLGRDSTDTQYF.

This clone came up once. The chain recombines TRBV7-9 with TRBJ2-5; maybe TRBD2 (6 bases). Trimming left V 5 bases short and J 5 bases short, with 21 bases between. Germline V gene lookup returns CDR1 SEHNR and CDR2 FQNEAQ (reference sequence). The CDR3 totals 16 residues. The CDR3 protein is CASSPRGGTWGETQYF. The DNA for the CDR3 is TGTGCCAGCAGCCCACGCGGCGGGACGTGGGGGGAGACCCAGTACTTC.

This rearrangement joins TRBV9 to TRBJ1-2; 7 nucleotides align to TRBD1. The V segment lost 4 bases and the J segment 8 bases; nucleotides outside the gene matches: 17. The CDR3 consists of 16 residues. CDR1 is SGDLS, CDR2 YYNGEE, per germline. The CDR3 DNA reads TGTGCCAGCAGCCCGGAAATCGGCCAGGGGGTGGGCGGCTACACCTTC. Translating gives CASSPEIGQGVGGYTF.

The genes are TRBV10-3 and TRBJ1-2; D is unclear. This CDR3 is built from 13 residues. V lost 3 bases and J lost 3, with 8 bases in between. Per germline, CDR1 ENHRY and CDR2 SYGVKD. The CDR3 region has the DNA TGTGCCATCAGTGATGGGCAGCACTATGGCTACACCTTC. Protein sequence: CAISDGQHYGYTF.

The rearrangement joins TRBV5-1 to TRBJ2-2, with D hard to call. The germline V and J ends were trimmed by 1 base and 6 bases, with 7 bases remaining between them. CDR1 and CDR2 from the germline V gene are SGHRS and YFSETQ. The length of the CDR3 is 13 residues. The CDR3 spells CASSLLRPGELFF. In nucleotides, the CDR3 is TGCGCCAGCAGCTTGTTGAGGCCCGGGGAGCTGTTTTTT. Supplemented by reference TRBV5-1 and TRBJ2-2, the full variable domain reads KAGVTQTPRYLIKTRGQQVTLSCSPISGHRSVSWYQQTPGQGLQFLFEYFSETQRNKGNFPGRFSGRQFSNSRSEMNVSTLELGDSALYLCASSLLRPGELFFGEGSRLTVL.

The CDR3 DNA follows: TGTGCCAGCAGCGTAGACGCGGGGAGGTCAGATACGCAGTATTTT. Translation: CASSVDAGRSDTQYF. V usage is TRBV9 and J usage is TRBJ2-3; D might be TRBD2 (6 bases). CDR1 is SGDLS, CDR2 YYNGEE, per germline. The V gene lost 0 bases and the J gene lost 4 bases, with 12 bases spanning the gap. The CDR3 spans 15 residues.

J is TRBJ1-2 and V is TRBV6-6; TRBD1 matches 9 bases. The germline V gene has CDR1 MNHNY and CDR2 SVGAGI (reference sequence). J gave up 5 bases and V 6 bases, and 13 bases lay outside the gene matches. The CDR3 covers 16 residues. The CDR3: CASSSARQGGVYGYTF. The CDR3 DNA follows: TGTGCCAGCAGCAGCGCAAGACAGGGGGGCGTGTATGGCTACACCTTC.

This sequence joins TRBV4-3 and TRBJ2-4, with 13 positions matching TRBD2. The V gene end was trimmed by 1 base and the J gene end by 8 bases; junction bases not matched to a gene: 8. Germline CDR1 reads LGHNA; CDR2 reads YSLEER. CDR3 size: 17 residues. CDR3 sequence: CASSQVTSGRAGDIQYF. In DNA, the CDR3 is TGCGCCAGCAGCCAAGTAACTAGCGGGAGGGCCGGGGACATTCAGTACTTC.

The genes are TRBV15 and TRBJ2-1; 10 positions agree with TRBD2. The germline CDR1 and CDR2 sequences are LNHNV and YYDKDF (reference sequence). V lost 0 bases, J lost 7 bases, and 9 bases stayed unmatched. CDR3 length: 17 amino acids. CDR3 DNA sequence: TGTGCCACCAGCAGAGATCAAACTAGCGGGATCCTGAATGAGCAGTTCTTC. Translated, it gives CATSRDQTSGILNEQFF.

The rearrangement uses TRBV2 and TRBJ2-1; TRBD2 is a possible D gene (6 bases). Germline V gene lookup returns CDR1 SNHLY and CDR2 FYNNEI. Trimming shortened V by 2 bases and J by 4 bases, and 27 bases separated the two germline ends. The CDR3 is 20 residues long. CDR3 sequence (DNA): TGTGCCAGCAGTGAAAGGAACGCGGGGTTCTCGATAGGGAGGTACAATGAGCAGTTCTTC. Its protein is CASSERNAGFSIGRYNEQFF.

The chain is built from TRBV5-4 and TRBJ2-7; 9 bases line up with TRBD2. CDR3 length equals 19 residues. V gave up 4 bases and J gave up 2 bases; unmatched junction bases: 19. Looked up from germline, CDR1 is SGHNT and CDR2 is YYREEE (reference sequence). CDR3 in DNA: TGTGCCAGCAGCGCGGGGCGGCGGGAGGGCCGTGAAAATACCTACGAGCAGTACTTC. Translated: CASSAGRREGRENTYEQYF.

The gene calls are TRBV13 and TRBJ2-1, with a tentative D call TRBD2 (6 bases). V lost 5 bases and J 0 bases, leaving 11 bases between the germline ends. Germline CDR1 reads PRHDT; CDR2 reads FYEKMQ (reference sequence). The CDR3 loop spans 15 amino acids. The chain's CDR3 is CASSNSGGSYNEQFF. Here the CDR3 DNA reads TGTGCCAGCAGCAATAGCGGAGGCTCCTACAATGAGCAGTTCTTC.

The chain is built from TRBV6-1 and TRBJ1-5; D unclear. Germline CDR1 reads MNHNS; CDR2 reads SASEGT. CDR3 size: 14 residues. V was cut by 6 bases and J by 2 bases, with 11 bases left in between. CDR3 in amino acids: CASSYSLGNQPQHF. For the CDR3, the DNA is TGTGCCAGCAGCTACAGTCTGGGCAATCAGCCCCAGCATTTT.

This sequence joins TRBV2 and TRBJ2-5, with 8 bases that match TRBD1. From germline, CDR1 is SNHLY and CDR2 FYNNEI. This CDR3 has 13 amino acids. J lost 5 bases, V lost 7 bases, and 6 bases had no gene match. The CDR3 here is CASKTGGLETQYF. CDR3 coding DNA: TGTGCCAGCAAAACAGGGGGGCTGGAGACCCAGTACTTC.

V gene TRBV5-6 combines with J gene TRBJ2-7; 8 positions agree with TRBD1. J was trimmed by 2 bases and V by 5 bases; bases with no gene match: 3. The CDR3 loop spans 13 amino acids. The V gene's germline CDR1 is SGHDT and CDR2 YYEEEE. CDR3 nucleotide sequence: TGTGCCAGCAGTCGGACAGGGACCTACGAGCAGTACTTC. It translates to CASSRTGTYEQYF.

This clone came up once. The J gene is TRBJ1-2, the V gene TRBV7-9, with D unclear. Looked up from germline, CDR1 is SEHNR and CDR2 is FQNEAQ (reference sequence). The CDR3 is made up of 17 amino acids. V shed 1 base and J shed 5 bases, with 20 bases lying between them. The CDR3 region is CASSLGEALSALYGYTF. CDR3 coding DNA: TGTGCCAGCAGCTTAGGGGAGGCCCTGTCAGCCCTATATGGCTACACCTTC.